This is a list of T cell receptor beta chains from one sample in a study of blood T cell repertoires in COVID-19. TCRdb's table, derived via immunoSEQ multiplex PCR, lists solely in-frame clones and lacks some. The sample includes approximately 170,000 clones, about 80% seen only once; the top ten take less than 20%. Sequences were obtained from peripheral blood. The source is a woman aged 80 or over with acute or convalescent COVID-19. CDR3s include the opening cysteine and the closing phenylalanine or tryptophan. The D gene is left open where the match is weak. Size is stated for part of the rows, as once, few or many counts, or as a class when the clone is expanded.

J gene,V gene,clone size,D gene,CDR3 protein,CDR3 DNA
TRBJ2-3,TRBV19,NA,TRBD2,CASSIDRFGGRGSDTQYF,TGTGCCAGTAGTATAGATCGTTTTGGCGGGAGGGGGTCAGATACGCAGTATTTT
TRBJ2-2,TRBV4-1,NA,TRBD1,CASSPTTGLAGELFF,TGCGCCAGCAGCCCGACGACAGGGTTAGCCGGGGAGCTGTTTTTT
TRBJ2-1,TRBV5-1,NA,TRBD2,CASSISSGRAPNEQFF,TGCGCCAGCAGCATTTCTAGCGGGAGGGCCCCCAATGAGCAGTTCTTC
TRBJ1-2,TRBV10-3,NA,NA,CAISSTGNYGYTF,TGTGCCATCAGTTCAACGGGGAACTATGGCTACACCTTC
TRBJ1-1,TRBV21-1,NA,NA,CASSPRLEGDTEAFF,TGTGCCAGCAGCCCTCGATTAGAGGGGGACACTGAAGCTTTCTTT
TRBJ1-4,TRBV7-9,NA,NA,CASSFDPPREEKLFF,TGTGCCAGCAGCTTCGACCCCCCCCGGGAGGAAAAACTGTTTTTT
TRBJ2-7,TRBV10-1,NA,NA,CASSEAGVLYDEQYF,TGCGCCAGCAGTGAAGCAGGGGTCTTGTATGACGAGCAGTACTTC
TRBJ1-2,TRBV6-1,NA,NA,CASSDSRRDGYTF,TGTGCCAGCAGTGATTCGCGACGGGATGGCTACACCTTC
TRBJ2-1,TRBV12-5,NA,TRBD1,CASGLVTGGAYNEQFF,TGTGCTAGTGGTTTGGTCACAGGGGGCGCCTACAATGAGCAGTTCTTC
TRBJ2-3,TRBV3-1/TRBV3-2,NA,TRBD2,CASSQDGVAGGTQYF,TGTGCCAGCAGCCAAGATGGGGTAGCGGGAGGTACGCAGTATTTT
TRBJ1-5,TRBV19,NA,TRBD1,CASSTNRGGQPQHF,TGTGCCAGTAGTACTAACAGGGGCGGTCAGCCCCAGCATTTT
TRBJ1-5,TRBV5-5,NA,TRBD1,CASSLGYRGNQPQHF,TGTGCCAGCAGCTTGGGGTACAGGGGAAACCAGCCCCAGCATTTT
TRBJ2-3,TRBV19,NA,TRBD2,CASSILADSTDTQYF,TGTGCCAGTAGTATACTAGCGGACTCCACAGATACGCAGTATTTT
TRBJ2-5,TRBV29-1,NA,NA,CSVEGQTGETQYF,TGCAGCGTTGAGGGACAAACTGGAGAGACCCAGTACTTC
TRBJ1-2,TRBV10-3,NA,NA,CAISGTVTGSDGYTF,TGTGCCATCAGTGGAACCGTAACAGGCTCGGATGGCTACACCTTC
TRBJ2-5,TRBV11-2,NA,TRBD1,CASSPTRGLQETQYF,TGTGCCAGCAGCCCAACCAGGGGGCTACAAGAGACCCAGTACTTC
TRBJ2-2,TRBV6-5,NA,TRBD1,CASRPGQGNTGELFF,TGTGCCAGCAGGCCGGGACAGGGGAACACCGGGGAGCTGTTTTTT
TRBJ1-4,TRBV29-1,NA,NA,CSVASWGGEKLFF,TGCAGCGTTGCCTCTTGGGGGGGTGAAAAACTGTTTTTT
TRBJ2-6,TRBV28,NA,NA,CASSFVGGSRSGANVLTF,TGTGCCAGCAGTTTCGTTGGAGGGTCACGCTCTGGGGCCAACGTCCTGACTTTC
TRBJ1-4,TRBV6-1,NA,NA,CASSEARQRGHPLEKLFF,TGTGCCAGCAGTGAAGCGCGACAGCGGGGCCATCCACTTGAAAAACTGTTTTTT
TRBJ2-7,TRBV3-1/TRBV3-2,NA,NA,CASSPPAGSSTYEQYF,TGTGCCAGCAGCCCCCCCGCAGGGTCATCAACGTACGAGCAGTACTTC
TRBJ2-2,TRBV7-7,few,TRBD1,CASSPNRDRGIAGELFF,TGTGCTAGCAGCCCCAACCGGGACAGGGGAATCGCCGGGGAGCTGTTTTTT
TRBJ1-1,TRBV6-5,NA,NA,CASSYRGNTEAFF,TGTGCCAGCAGTTACCGGGGGAACACTGAAGCTTTCTTT
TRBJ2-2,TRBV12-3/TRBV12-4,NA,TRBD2,CVARGDTGELFF,TGTGTCGCACGGGGGGACACCGGGGAGCTGTTTTTT
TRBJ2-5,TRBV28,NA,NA,CASSLGGRETQYF,TGTGCCAGCAGTTTAGGGGGGAGGGAGACCCAGTACTTC
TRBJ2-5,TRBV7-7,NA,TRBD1,CASSLGLQGRTETQYF,TGTGCTAGCAGCTTAGGGTTACAGGGGCGAACAGAGACCCAGTACTTC
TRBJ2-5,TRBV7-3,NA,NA,CASSLGQKETQYF,TGTGCCAGCAGCTTAGGCCAGAAGGAGACCCAGTACTTC
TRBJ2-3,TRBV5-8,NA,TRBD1,CASSADRGPWLNTQYF,TGTGCCAGCAGCGCAGACAGGGGGCCGTGGTTGAATACGCAGTATTTT
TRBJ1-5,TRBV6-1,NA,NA,CASSEALRGLDSSNQPQHF,TGTGCCAGCAGTGAAGCGCTCCGGGGATTGGACAGTAGCAATCAGCCCCAGCATTTT
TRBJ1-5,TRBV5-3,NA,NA,CARSPREGRQPQHF,TGTGCCAGAAGTCCCCGGGAGGGTCGTCAGCCCCAGCATTTT
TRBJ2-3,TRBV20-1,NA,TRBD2,CSASPGGGTDTQYF,TGCAGTGCTAGTCCGGGGGGAGGCACAGATACGCAGTATTTT
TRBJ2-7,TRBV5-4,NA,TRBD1,CASSLGQDYEQYF,TGTGCCAGCAGCCTGGGACAGGATTACGAGCAGTACTTC
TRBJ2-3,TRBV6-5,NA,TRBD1,CATGQGTDTQYF,TGTGCCACCGGACAGGGGACAGATACGCAGTATTTT
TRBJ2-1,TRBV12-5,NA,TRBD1,CASNRGNNEQFF,TGTGCTAGCAACAGGGGGAACAATGAGCAGTTCTTC
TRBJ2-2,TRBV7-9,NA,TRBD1,CAKRQGGTGELFF,TGTGCCAAGAGACAGGGCGGCACCGGGGAGCTGTTTTTT
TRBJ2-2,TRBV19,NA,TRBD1,CATSPGQINTGELFF,TGTGCCACCTCCCCGGGACAGATAAACACCGGGGAGCTGTTTTTT